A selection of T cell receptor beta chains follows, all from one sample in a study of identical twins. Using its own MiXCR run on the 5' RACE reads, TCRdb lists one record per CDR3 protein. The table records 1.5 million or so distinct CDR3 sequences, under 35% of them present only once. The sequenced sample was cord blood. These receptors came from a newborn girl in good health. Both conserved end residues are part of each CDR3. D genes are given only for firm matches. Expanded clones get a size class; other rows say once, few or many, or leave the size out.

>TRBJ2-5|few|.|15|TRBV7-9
CASSLAWSSRETQYF
TGTGCCAGCAGCTTAGCTTGGTCTAGCAGAGAGACCCAGTACTTC
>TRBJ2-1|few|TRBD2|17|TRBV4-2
CASSQEIAGSSYNEQFF
TGTGCCAGCAGCCAAGAGATAGCGGGGAGCTCCTACAATGAGCAGTTCTTC
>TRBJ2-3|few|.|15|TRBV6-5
CASSDRQATTDTQYF
TGTGCCAGCAGTGACAGACAGGCCACCACAGATACGCAGTATTTT
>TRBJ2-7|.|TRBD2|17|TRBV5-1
CASSLAGTSLATYEQYF
TGCGCCAGCAGCTTAGCCGGGACTAGCCTCGCAACCTACGAGCAGTACTTC
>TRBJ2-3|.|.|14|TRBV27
CASSLSKGWDTQYF
TGTGCCAGCAGTTTATCGAAGGGATGGGATACGCAGTATTTT
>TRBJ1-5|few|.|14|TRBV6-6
CASSYGTYNQPQHF
TGTGCCAGCAGTTACGGGACGTACAATCAGCCCCAGCATTTT
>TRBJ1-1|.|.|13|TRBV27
CASSPQVSREAFF
TGTGCCAGCAGTCCCCAAGTTAGCCGTGAAGCTTTCTTT
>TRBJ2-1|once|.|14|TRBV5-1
CASSLGGVGDEQFF
TGCGCCAGCAGCTTGGGCGGGGTGGGCGATGAGCAGTTCTTC
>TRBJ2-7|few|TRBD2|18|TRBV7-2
CASSLREGSSGFSYEQYF
TGTGCCAGCAGCTTAAGGGAGGGTTCTAGCGGGTTCTCCTACGAGCAGTACTTC
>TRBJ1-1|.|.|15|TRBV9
CASSVEDRLRTEAFF
TGTGCCAGCAGCGTTGAGGACAGACTAAGGACTGAAGCTTTCTTT
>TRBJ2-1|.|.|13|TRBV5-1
CASSLGNSNEQFF
TGCGCCAGCAGCTTGGGGAACAGCAATGAGCAGTTCTTC
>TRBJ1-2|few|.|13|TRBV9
CASSTRTDYGYTF
TGTGCCAGCAGCACCCGGACAGACTATGGCTACACCTTC
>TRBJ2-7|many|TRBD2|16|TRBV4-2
CASSQDWGGSGYEQYF
TGTGCCAGCAGCCAAGATTGGGGGGGATCGGGCTACGAGCAGTACTTC
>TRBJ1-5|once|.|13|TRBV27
CASSLGRLRPQHF
TGTGCCAGCAGTTTGGGCCGCCTTCGGCCCCAGCATTTT
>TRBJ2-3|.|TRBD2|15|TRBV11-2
CASSLWGLAGDTQYF
TGTGCCAGCAGCTTATGGGGACTAGCGGGAGATACGCAGTATTTT